These 14 T cell receptor beta chains came from one sample sequenced in a study of response to subunit inactivated influenza vaccine (dated by TCRdb to 2016 to 2019). The method behind the library was RT-PCR. The sequencing machine was an Illumina HiSeq 2500. In TCRdb, the public reads were trimmed at Q25 with fastp and aligned with MiXCR, with productive beta chains retained. Rows with one shared CDR3 protein collapse into an entry with the most common genes and DNA. This sample holds approximately 500,000 distinct CDR3 sequences; approximately 24% were observed only once. In total, the top ten clones hold approximately 3% of the sample. The same data also contributed to another study, on T cells expressing NK-cell markers. That second report states: TCR beta cDNA libraries were made by 5'RACE template switching that added a universal primer site and unique molecular identifiers.

Sequenced here: CD4+ T cells sorted from PBMCs, sampled roughly 12 days after vaccination. Receptors were obtained from a man aged 50 or older who received an inactivated influenza vaccine. Donor details come from another sample of the same person, matched by shared clones.

This clonotype was seen only a few times. The chain uses TRBV4-2 and TRBJ2-5; 11 bases are a match to TRBD2. The V gene end was trimmed by 3 bases and the J gene end by 0 bases; junction bases not matched to a gene: 6. CDR1 and CDR2 from the germline V gene are LGHNA and YNFKEQ. The CDR3 extends over 17 amino acids. CDR3 amino acids: CASSQNPGLADQETQYF. The DNA for the CDR3 is TGTGCCAGCAGCCAGAATCCGGGACTAGCGGACCAAGAGACCCAGTACTTC.

The chain couples TRBV7-2 to TRBJ2-7; D is unclear. V lost 4 bases to trimming and J lost 6 bases, with 7 bases between them. This CDR3 contains 11 residues. CDR1 is SGHTA and CDR2 is FQGNSA in the germline V gene. CDR3 DNA: TGTGCCAGCAGCTCTAAAACCGAGCAGTACTTC. It translates to CASSSKTEQYF. Full variable domain (rest looked up from reference TRBV7-2 and TRBJ2-7): GAGVSQSPSNKVTEKGKDVELRCDPISGHTALYWYRQSLGQGLEFLIYFQGNSAPDKSGLPSDRFSAERTGGSVSTLTIQRTQQEDSAVYLCASSSKTEQYFGPGTRLTVT.

The chain joins TRBV24-1 to TRBJ2-2; D perhaps matches TRBD2 (6 bases). Germline V lookup: CDR1 KGHDR, CDR2 SFDVKD. V dropped 10 bases and J dropped 3 bases, with 14 bases sitting between them. The CDR3 totals 14 residues. CDR3 loop: CATQATGDTGELFF. The CDR3 DNA reads as TGTGCCACGCAGGCCACGGGGGACACCGGGGAGCTGTTTTTT.

The chain recombines TRBV6-1 with TRBJ1-4; D not certain. CDR3 length: 14 amino acids. Germline V gene data show CDR1 as MNHNS and CDR2 as SASEGT. V was clipped by 11 bases and J by 4 bases, with 17 bases between them. The CDR3 sequence: CAVQLSRSNEKLFF. DNA of the CDR3: TGTGCCGTCCAACTATCACGGAGTAATGAAAAACTGTTTTTT.

The table lists this clonotype with a few counts. CDR3 protein: CASSATNTQYF. For the CDR3, the DNA is TGTGCCAGCAGTGCCACCAATACGCAGTATTTT. V is TRBV12-3 or TRBV12-4 and J is TRBJ2-3, with D unresolved. V was cut by 5 bases and J by 7 bases, with 7 bases left in between. The length of the CDR3 is 11 residues.

This clonotype was counted between two and nine times. The rearrangement uses TRBV9 and TRBJ2-1, with D perhaps TRBD2 (5 bases). In germline, CDR1 is SGDLS, CDR2 YYNGEE. The length of the CDR3 is 15 residues. Trimming took off 4 bases at V and 2 bases at J, with 13 bases between the two ends. CDR3 amino acids: CASSIGSGPYNEQFF. In DNA form, the CDR3 reads TGTGCCAGCAGCATAGGGAGCGGCCCCTACAATGAGCAGTTCTTC.

This clonotype came up a few times. J is TRBJ2-3 and V is TRBV9; D possibly corresponds to TRBD2 (7 bases). Germline loops: CDR1 SGDLS, CDR2 YYNGEE. Trimming left V 1 base short and J 7 bases short, with 16 bases between. This CDR3 contains 15 residues. CDR3: CASSVMRERGNTQYF. Here the CDR3 DNA reads TGTGCCAGCAGCGTAATGCGGGAGAGGGGGAATACGCAGTATTTT.

This chain connects TRBV20-1 to TRBJ1-2; D gene unclear. Trimming took off 6 bases at V and 7 bases at J, with 12 bases between the two ends. The CDR3 covers 11 residues. Germline V gene lookup returns CDR1 DFQATT and CDR2 SNEGSKA (reference sequence). The CDR3 DNA is TGCAGTGCAGGCCGGGGAGGTGGCTACACCTTC. Its translation is CSAGRGGGYTF.

This sequence joins TRBV5-1 and TRBJ1-1, with TRBD1 matching 10 bases. This CDR3 has 17 residues. Trimming at V came to 0 bases and at J to 2 bases, leaving 7 bases not matched to a gene. The germline gives CDR1 SGHRS, CDR2 YFSETQ. CDR3 sequence: CASSLGPGQGKNTEAFF. CDR3 DNA: TGCGCCAGCAGCTTGGGGCCGGGACAGGGGAAAAACACTGAAGCTTTCTTT. The whole variable domain, filled in from reference TRBV5-1 and TRBJ1-1, reads KAGVTQTPRYLIKTRGQQVTLSCSPISGHRSVSWYQQTPGQGLQFLFEYFSETQRNKGNFPGRFSGRQFSNSRSEMNVSTLELGDSALYLCASSLGPGQGKNTEAFFGQGTRLTVV.

The V gene is TRBV15, the J gene TRBJ2-1; TRBD2 matches 9 bases. The CDR3 runs 17 residues. CDR1 LNHNV and CDR2 YYDKDF come from the germline V gene (reference sequence). Trimming removed 3 bases from V and 4 bases from J; junction bases left unmatched: 10. In DNA, the CDR3 is TGTGCCACCAGCAGCCCTGAAGCGGGAGGAGGTTACAATGAGCAGTTCTTC. Its protein is CATSSPEAGGGYNEQFF.

This clonotype was recorded a few times. The chain carries TRBV5-5 and TRBJ2-7; 8 bases match TRBD1. The CDR3 runs to 15 residues. The junction had 6 bases not matched to a gene; V was cut back by 4 bases and J by 0 bases. Germline values: CDR1 SGHKS, CDR2 YYEKEE (reference sequence). The CDR3 sequence is CASSTRQGRSYEQYF. The CDR3 region has the DNA TGTGCCAGCAGCACGCGACAGGGGCGCTCCTACGAGCAGTACTTC.

This clonotype has only a few counts. The chain is built from TRBV24-1 and TRBJ2-1; the D gene is possibly TRBD2 (6 bases). The V end lost 2 bases, the J end lost 5 bases, and 12 bases lay between the germline ends. The germline V gene has CDR1 KGHDR and CDR2 SFDVKD. This CDR3 contains 15 residues. CDR3 nucleotides: TGTGCCACCAGTGATTCTCGGACTATCCACAATGAGCAGTTCTTC. Its translation is CATSDSRTIHNEQFF.

V is TRBV27 and J is TRBJ2-5; 13 bases match TRBD2. Trimming removed 6 bases from V and 5 bases from J; junction bases left unmatched: 9. The CDR3 is 16 amino acids. The germline CDR1 and CDR2 sequences are MNHEY and SMNVEV (reference sequence). This CDR3 is CASRFRLAGGYETQYF. Written as DNA, the CDR3 is TGTGCCAGCAGATTCCGACTAGCGGGGGGTTATGAGACCCAGTACTTC.

The chain is built from TRBV20-1 and TRBJ2-1; TRBD2 matches 8 bases. The CDR3 is 15 amino acids. Losses at the gene ends were 6 bases for V and 1 base for J; bases not matched to a gene: 8. Germline V CDR1 and CDR2: DFQATT, SNEGSKA (reference sequence). This chain's CDR3 is CSATGGRKSYNEQFF. The CDR3 DNA is TGCAGTGCGACGGGGGGGCGAAAGTCCTACAATGAGCAGTTCTTC.